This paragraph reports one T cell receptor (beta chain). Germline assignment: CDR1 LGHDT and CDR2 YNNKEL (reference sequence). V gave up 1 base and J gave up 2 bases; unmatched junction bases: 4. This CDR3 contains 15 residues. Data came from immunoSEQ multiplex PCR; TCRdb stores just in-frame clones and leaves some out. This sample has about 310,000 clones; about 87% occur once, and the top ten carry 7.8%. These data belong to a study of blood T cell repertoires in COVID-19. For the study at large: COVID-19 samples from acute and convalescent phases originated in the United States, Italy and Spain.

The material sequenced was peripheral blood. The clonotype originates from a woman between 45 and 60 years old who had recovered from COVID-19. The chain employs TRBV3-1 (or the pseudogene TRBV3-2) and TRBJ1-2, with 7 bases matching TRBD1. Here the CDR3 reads CASSQGRTGNYGYTF. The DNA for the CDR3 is TGTGCCAGCAGCCAAGGTAGGACAGGCAACTATGGCTACACCTTC.